These 7 T cell receptor beta chains came from one sample sequenced in a study of post-analysis software for immune sequencing data. Regarding the study as a whole: Patients had higher frequencies than controls of four to six TRBV segments, including TRBV5-6, TRBV5-1 and TRBV20-1.

Each TCR beta cDNA library carried unique molecular identifiers. TCRdb re-derived calls from the PCR reads in MiXCR, one entry per CDR3 protein. The sample gives about 430,000 distinct CDR3 sequences, approximately 42% of which show up once; approximately 7.6% is in the top ten. The antigens of these receptors remain unknown. The sample comprised blood. These receptors were collected from a girl between 2 and 10 years old with multiple sclerosis.

This clonotype was found a few times. The chain links TRBV4-3 to TRBJ2-5; D perhaps matches TRBD1 (5 bases). Germline V gene lookup returns CDR1 LGHNA and CDR2 YSLEER. V dropped 1 base and J dropped 2 bases, with 8 bases sitting between them. CDR3 length: 14 residues. The CDR3 is CASSQGTPQETQYF. CDR3 sequence (DNA): TGCGCCAGCAGCCAAGGGACACCGCAAGAGACCCAGTACTTC.

For this clonotype: One end of the junction does not line up with germline, which may come from a read error. The J gene is TRBJ1-5, the V gene TRBV7-2; the D gene is possibly TRBD1 (5 bases). CDR3 length equals 14 residues. Per the germline V gene, CDR1 is SGHTA and CDR2 is FQGNSA. Here the CDR3 DNA reads TGTGCCAGCAGCCCCGACAGCGTTCAGGAGCCTCAGCATTTT. Its protein is CASSPDSVQEPQHF.

This rearrangement joins TRBV2 to TRBJ1-2; D remains ambiguous. The germline gives CDR1 SNHLY, CDR2 FYNNEI. The ends were cut back, 7 bases at V and 8 bases at J, with 14 bases in the middle. This CDR3 has 12 amino acids. CDR3 DNA: TGTGCCAGCAATAGGCAGAGCTCGGGCTACACCTTC. It translates to CASNRQSSGYTF.

The chain employs TRBV6-1 and TRBJ2-5; 8 nucleotides align to TRBD1. Germline-derived CDR1 and CDR2 are MNHNS and SASEGT. The CDR3 extends over 15 amino acids. V shed 4 bases, J shed 11 bases, and the junction held 15 bases outside the gene matches. The CDR3: CASSGDRGSVNEQYF. The CDR3 DNA is TGTGCCAGCAGTGGCGACAGGGGATCGGTCAATGAGCAGTACTTC.

Regarding this clonotype: Just one base apart from a much larger clone, this may be a read error. This chain connects TRBV4-1 to TRBJ2-7, with D uncertain. CDR3 size: 14 residues. Germline CDR1 MGHRA, CDR2 YSYEKL. CDR3 in DNA: TGCGCCAGCGGCCAAGGCGAGTATTTCAGCGAGCAGTACTTC. Amino acid sequence: CASGQGEYFSEQYF.

The genes are TRBV2 and TRBJ1-2; no clear D. There are 14 residues in the CDR3. Per germline, CDR1 SNHLY and CDR2 FYNNEI. Trimming stripped 4 bases from V and 7 bases from J, with 16 bases between. CDR3 bases: TGTGCCAGCAGTGCGATACAGACAACCTTTGGCTACACCTTC. Its protein product is CASSAIQTTFGYTF.

The chain is built from TRBV27 and TRBJ2-1; 8 bases agree with TRBD2. Germline V gene lookup returns CDR1 MNHEY and CDR2 SMNVEV (reference sequence). Trimming took 4 bases from V and 8 from J; bases not matched to a gene: 10. This CDR3 has 15 amino acids. The CDR3 region has the DNA TGTGCCAGCAGTTCCCCCAACGGGAGGGGAGATGAGCAGTTCTTC. Translated, it gives CASSSPNGRGDEQFF.